The present TCR beta chain was sequenced within a study of siplizumab effects on memory and regulatory T cells. Approximately 100,000 TCR templates per sample were assayed. TCRdb's table, derived via immunoSEQ multiplex PCR, lists solely in-frame clones and lacks some. In the table there are around 110,000 clones, around 94% of which are singletons. Germline loops: CDR1 SEHNR, CDR2 FQNEAQ (reference sequence). Trimming took 1 base from V and 5 from J; bases not matched to a gene: 5. There are 15 residues in the CDR3. The genes are TRBV7-9 and TRBJ2-5, with 9 bases matching TRBD2. The sequencing sample was made of non-Treg CD4+ T cells sorted from blood. The origin of this receptor is a human donor in good health. CDR3: CASSLVRGGIETQYF. As DNA, the CDR3 is TGTGCCAGCAGCTTAGTGCGGGGGGGCATTGAGACCCAGTACTTC.